The clone carrying this T cell receptor beta chain was seen a few times. This sample is part of a study of blood T cells in healthy people across ages. A J-beta primer mix and a sample-barcoded 5' primer were used in a second PCR of roughly 6 to 12 cycles. One entry per CDR3 protein, called by TCRdb with MiXCR from the 5' RACE reads. The table lists about 1 million distinct CDR3 sequences, approximately 25% of them singletons, with approximately 0.71% in the top ten. The sample was also linked to a second study, of T cells of mothers and their children.

The sequence derives from a girl aged 2 to 10 in good health. Source material: blood.

CDR3 sequence: CASSDYYNEQFF. CDR3 DNA sequence: TGCGCCAGCAGTGATTACTACAATGAGCAGTTCTTC. J is TRBJ2-1 and V is TRBV10-2; no reliable D call. Germline lookup yields CDR1 WSHSY and CDR2 SAAADI. The CDR3 runs 12 residues. The V gene lost 3 bases and the J gene lost 3 bases, with 3 bases spanning the gap.